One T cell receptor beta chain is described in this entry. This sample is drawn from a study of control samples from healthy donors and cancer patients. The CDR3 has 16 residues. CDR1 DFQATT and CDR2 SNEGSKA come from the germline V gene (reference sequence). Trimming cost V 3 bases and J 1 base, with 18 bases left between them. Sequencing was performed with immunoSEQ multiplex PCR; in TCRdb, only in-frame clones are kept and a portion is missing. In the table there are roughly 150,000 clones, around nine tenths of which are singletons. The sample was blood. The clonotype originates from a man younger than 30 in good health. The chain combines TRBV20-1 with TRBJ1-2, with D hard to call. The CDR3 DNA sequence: TGCAGTGCTAGTGGGGTAGTGGCTCGGGGTAACTATGGCTACACCTTC. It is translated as CSASGVVARGNYGYTF.